This T cell receptor (beta chain) emerged from a study of neurological immune-mediated disorders. Overall study results and limits: It was the repertoires of 18 of 34 multiple sclerosis patients that phylogenetic grouping placed in one related-CDR3 cluster, which is a possible signature. No link was found between any clinical or MRI feature and the multiple sclerosis repertoire cluster.

Ten or more counts support this clonotype. No antigen is known for it. The team produced cDNA through 5'RACE using 10-nucleotide random UMIs. TCRdb reprocessed the 5' RACE reads via MiXCR and lists one record per CDR3 protein. Of under 70,000 distinct CDR3 sequences in the sample, about 3.3% were seen once. Trimming took 2 bases from V and 1 from J, leaving 13 bases between them. The CDR3 runs 16 residues. Germline CDR1 MNHEY, CDR2 SVGAGI. 2 million unsorted PBMCs were stored in RNAlater at -80 °C before RNA extraction. The gene calls are TRBV6-5 and TRBJ2-3, with D possibly matching TRBD1 (5 bases). Sequenced: PBMCs. The source is an older woman with multiple sclerosis. This CDR3 is CASSYISQGGTDTQYF. For the CDR3, the DNA is TGTGCCAGCAGTTACATATCGCAGGGCGGCACAGATACGCAGTATTTT.